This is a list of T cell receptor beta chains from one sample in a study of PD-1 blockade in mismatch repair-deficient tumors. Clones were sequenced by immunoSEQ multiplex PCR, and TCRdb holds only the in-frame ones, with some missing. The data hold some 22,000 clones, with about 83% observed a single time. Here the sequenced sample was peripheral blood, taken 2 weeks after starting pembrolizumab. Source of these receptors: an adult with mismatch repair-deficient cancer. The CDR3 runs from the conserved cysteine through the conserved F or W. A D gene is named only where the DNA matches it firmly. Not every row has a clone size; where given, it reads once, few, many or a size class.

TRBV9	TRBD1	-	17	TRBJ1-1	CASSVQTGGPMNTEAFF	TGTGCCAGCAGCGTCCAAACAGGGGGCCCAATGAACACTGAAGCTTTCTTT
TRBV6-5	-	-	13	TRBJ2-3	CASSLSGTDTQYF	TGTGCCAGCAGTTTGAGCGGCACAGATACGCAGTATTTT
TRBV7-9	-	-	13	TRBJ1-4	CASSAIASQKLFF	TGTGCCAGCAGCGCTATAGCGTCTCAAAAACTGTTTTTT
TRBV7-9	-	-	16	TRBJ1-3	CASSFGLAISGNTIYF	TGTGCCAGCAGCTTCGGCCTGGCTATCTCTGGAAACACCATATATTTT
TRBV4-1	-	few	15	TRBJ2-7	CASSQDSGLRTEQYF	TGCGCCAGCAGCCAAGATTCGGGCTTAAGGACGGAGCAGTACTTC
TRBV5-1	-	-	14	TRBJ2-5	CASSLEVTLKTQYF	TGCGCCAGCAGCTTGGAGGTGACGCTTAAGACCCAGTACTTC
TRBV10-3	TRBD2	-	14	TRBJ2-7	CAISDRTSRYEQYF	TGTGCCATCAGTGATCGGACTAGTCGCTACGAGCAGTACTTC
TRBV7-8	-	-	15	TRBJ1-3	CASSRRLNSGNTIYF	TGTGCCAGCAGCCGGAGACTCAACTCTGGAAACACCATATATTTT
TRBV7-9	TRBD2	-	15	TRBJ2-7	CASSLAGASFYEQYF	TGTGCCAGCAGCTTGGCGGGAGCCTCGTTCTACGAGCAGTACTTC
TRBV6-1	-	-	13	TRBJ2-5	CASSERGRETQYF	TGTGCCAGCAGTGAAAGGGGGAGGGAGACCCAGTACTTC
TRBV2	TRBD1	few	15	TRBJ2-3	CASSPQGAGTDTQYF	TGTGCCAGCAGTCCACAGGGGGCAGGCACAGATACGCAGTATTTT
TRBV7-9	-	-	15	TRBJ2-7	CASSAPAIRGDEQYF	TGTGCCAGCAGCGCCCCGGCCATTAGGGGAGACGAGCAGTACTTC
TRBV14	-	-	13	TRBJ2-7	CASSQVLRAEQYF	TGTGCCAGCAGCCAAGTTCTAAGGGCCGAGCAGTACTTC
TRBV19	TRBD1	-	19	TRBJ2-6	CASSAYPGQGAIGANVLTF	TGTGCCAGTAGTGCCTACCCGGGACAGGGGGCTATTGGGGCCAACGTCCTGACTTTC
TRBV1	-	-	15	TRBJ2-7	CTSSPRTRNSYEQYF	TGCACCAGCAGCCCCCGGACAAGGAACTCCTACGAGCAGTACTTC
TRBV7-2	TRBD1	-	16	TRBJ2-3	CASSLGTGYPQDTQYF	TGTGCCAGCAGCTTAGGGACAGGCTACCCACAAGATACGCAGTATTTT
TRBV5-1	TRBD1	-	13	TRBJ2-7	CASTWDSSYEQYF	TGCGCCAGCACCTGGGACAGCTCCTACGAGCAGTACTTC
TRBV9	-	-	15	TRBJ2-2	CASSVGLAHTGELFF	TGTGCCAGCAGCGTTGGCCTAGCCCACACCGGGGAGCTGTTTTTT
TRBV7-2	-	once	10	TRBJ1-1	CASSSRVAFF	TGTGCCAGCAGCTCCCGAGTAGCTTTCTTT
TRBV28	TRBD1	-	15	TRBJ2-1	CASRSRGQGSNEQFF	TGTGCCAGCAGAAGCCGGGGACAGGGAAGCAATGAGCAGTTCTTC
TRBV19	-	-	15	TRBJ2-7	CASSTRGGVNHEQYF	TGTGCCAGTAGTACCCGGGGCGGAGTAAACCACGAGCAGTACTTC
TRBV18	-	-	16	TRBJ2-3	CASSPLVRGGSDTQYF	TGTGCCAGCTCACCCCTCGTAAGGGGCGGATCAGATACGCAGTATTTT
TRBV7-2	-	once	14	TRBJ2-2	CASSLGVNTGELFF	TGTGCCAGCAGCTTAGGGGTCAACACCGGGGAGCTGTTTTTT
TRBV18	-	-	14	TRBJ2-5	CASSRQPGGETQYF	TGTGCCAGCTCGCGCCAGCCGGGCGGAGAGACCCAGTACTTC
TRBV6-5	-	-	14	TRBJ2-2	CASRRTTNTGELFF	TGTGCCAGCAGGAGGACTACGAACACCGGGGAGCTGTTTTTT
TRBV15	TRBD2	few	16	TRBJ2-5	CATSAYGRAVGETQYF	TGTGCCACCTCGGCTTACGGGAGGGCAGTAGGAGAGACCCAGTACTTC
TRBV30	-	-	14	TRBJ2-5	CAWRSTSRGETQYF	TGTGCCTGGAGGTCCACTTCGAGGGGGGAGACCCAGTACTTC
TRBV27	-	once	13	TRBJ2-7	CASSLTPSYEQYF	TGTGCCAGCAGCCTGACACCCTCCTACGAGCAGTACTTC
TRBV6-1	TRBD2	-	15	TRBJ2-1	CASFLLAGGPYEQFF	TGTGCCAGCTTTTTGCTAGCGGGAGGGCCGTATGAGCAGTTCTTC
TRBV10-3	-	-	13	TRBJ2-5	CATSDWGEETQYF	TGTGCCACCTCGGACTGGGGGGAAGAGACCCAGTACTTC
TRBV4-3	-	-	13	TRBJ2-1	CASSQFSYNEQFF	TGCGCCAGCAGCCAATTCTCCTACAATGAGCAGTTCTTC
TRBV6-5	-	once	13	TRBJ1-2	CASSYSWEYGYTF	TGTGCCAGCAGTTATTCATGGGAGTATGGCTACACCTTC
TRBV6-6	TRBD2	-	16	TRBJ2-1	CASSYSRGSSYNEQFF	TGTGCCAGCAGTTACTCGCGCGGGAGCTCCTACAATGAGCAGTTCTTC
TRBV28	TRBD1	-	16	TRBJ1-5	CASSLLGTGSNQPQHF	TGTGCCAGCAGTTTATTAGGGACAGGGAGCAATCAGCCCCAGCATTTT
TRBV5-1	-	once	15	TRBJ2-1	CASSLAGNSYNEQFF	TGCGCCAGCAGCTTGGCCGGAAATTCCTACAATGAGCAGTTCTTC
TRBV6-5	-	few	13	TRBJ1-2	CASSYSVQGGYTF	TGTGCCAGCAGTTACTCGGTCCAGGGTGGCTACACCTTC
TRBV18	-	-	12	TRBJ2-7	CASSLDLYEQYF	TGTGCCAGCTCACTCGACCTTTACGAGCAGTACTTC
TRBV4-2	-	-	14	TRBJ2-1	CASSHGSSYNEQFF	TGTGCCAGCAGCCATGGCAGCTCCTACAATGAGCAGTTCTTC
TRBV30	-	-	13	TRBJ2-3	CASTDTLTDTQYF	TGTGCCAGCACCGACACACTCACAGATACGCAGTATTTT
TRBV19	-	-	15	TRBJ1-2	CASSIDSLRDYGYTF	TGTGCCAGTAGTATCGACTCCCTTCGGGACTATGGCTACACCTTC
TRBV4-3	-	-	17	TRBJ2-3	CASSHATGTLRTDTQYF	TGCGCCAGCAGCCATGCTACCGGGACTCTCCGCACAGATACGCAGTATTTT
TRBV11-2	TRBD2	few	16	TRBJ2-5	CASSLGLAGTQETQYF	TGTGCCAGCAGCTTAGGGCTAGCGGGTACTCAAGAGACCCAGTACTTC
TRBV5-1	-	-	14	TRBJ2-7	CASSLGDPTYEQYF	TGCGCCAGCAGCTTGGGGGACCCCACCTACGAGCAGTACTTC
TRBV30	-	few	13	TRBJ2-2	CAWSLSENGELFF	TGTGCCTGGAGTTTAAGTGAAAACGGGGAGCTGTTTTTT
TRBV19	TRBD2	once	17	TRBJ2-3	CASSGLRTSGPTDTQYF	TGTGCCAGTAGTGGCCTTCGGACTAGCGGTCCCACAGATACGCAGTATTTT
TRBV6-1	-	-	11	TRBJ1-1	CASSRGIEAFF	TGTGCCAGCAGTCGGGGGATTGAAGCTTTCTTT
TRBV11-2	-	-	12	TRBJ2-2	CASRLGSGELFF	TGTGCCAGCCGTCTTGGGTCGGGGGAGCTGTTTTTT
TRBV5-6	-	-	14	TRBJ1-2	CASSLGEGIYGYTF	TGTGCCAGCAGCTTGGGAGAGGGAATCTATGGCTACACCTTC
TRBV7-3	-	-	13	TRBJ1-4	CASSLVPDEKLFF	TGTGCCAGCAGCTTAGTGCCAGACGAAAAACTGTTTTTT
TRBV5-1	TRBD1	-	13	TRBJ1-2	CASSSRQGNGYTF	TGCGCCAGCAGCTCTAGACAGGGGAATGGCTACACCTTC
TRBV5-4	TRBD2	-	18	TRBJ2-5	CASSLGGLGTSGPGTQYF	TGTGCCAGCAGCTTGGGAGGGCTGGGGACTAGCGGCCCGGGGACCCAGTACTTC
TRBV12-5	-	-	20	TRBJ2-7	CASGLVLSVSLGGTKGEQYF	TGTGCTAGTGGTTTGGTACTTTCGGTTTCCTTGGGCGGGACGAAGGGCGAGCAGTACTTC
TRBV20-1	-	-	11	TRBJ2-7	CSAKKGYEQYF	TGCAGTGCTAAGAAGGGGTACGAGCAGTACTTC
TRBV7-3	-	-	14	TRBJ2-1	CASAPGRGGNEQFF	TGTGCCAGCGCGCCGGGCAGGGGTGGCAATGAGCAGTTCTTC